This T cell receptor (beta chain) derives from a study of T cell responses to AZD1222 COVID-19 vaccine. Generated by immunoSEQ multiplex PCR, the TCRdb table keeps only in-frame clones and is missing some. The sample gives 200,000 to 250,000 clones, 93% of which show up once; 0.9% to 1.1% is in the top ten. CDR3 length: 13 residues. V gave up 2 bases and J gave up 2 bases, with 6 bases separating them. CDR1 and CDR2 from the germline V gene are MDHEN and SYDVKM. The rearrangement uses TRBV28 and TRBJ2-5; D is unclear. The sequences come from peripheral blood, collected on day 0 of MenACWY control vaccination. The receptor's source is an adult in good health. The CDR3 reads CASSLTKQETQYF. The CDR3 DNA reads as TGTGCCAGCAGTTTAACTAAGCAAGAGACCCAGTACTTC.